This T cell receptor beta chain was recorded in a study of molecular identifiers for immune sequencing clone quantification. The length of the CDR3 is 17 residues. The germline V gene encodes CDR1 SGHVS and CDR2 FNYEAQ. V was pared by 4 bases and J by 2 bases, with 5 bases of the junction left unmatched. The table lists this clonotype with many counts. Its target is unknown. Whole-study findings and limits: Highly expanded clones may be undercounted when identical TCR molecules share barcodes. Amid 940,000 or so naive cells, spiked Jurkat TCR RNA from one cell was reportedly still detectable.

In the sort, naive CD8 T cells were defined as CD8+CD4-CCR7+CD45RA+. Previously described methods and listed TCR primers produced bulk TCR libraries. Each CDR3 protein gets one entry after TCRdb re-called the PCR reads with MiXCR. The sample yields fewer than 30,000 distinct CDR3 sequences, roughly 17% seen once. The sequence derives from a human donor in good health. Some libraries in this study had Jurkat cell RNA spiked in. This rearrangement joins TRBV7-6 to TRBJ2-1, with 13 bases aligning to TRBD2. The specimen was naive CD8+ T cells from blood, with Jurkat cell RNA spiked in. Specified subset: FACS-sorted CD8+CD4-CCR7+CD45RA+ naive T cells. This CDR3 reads CASSSTSGRRAYNEQFF. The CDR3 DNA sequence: TGTGCCAGCAGCTCGACTAGCGGGAGGAGGGCCTACAATGAGCAGTTCTTC.